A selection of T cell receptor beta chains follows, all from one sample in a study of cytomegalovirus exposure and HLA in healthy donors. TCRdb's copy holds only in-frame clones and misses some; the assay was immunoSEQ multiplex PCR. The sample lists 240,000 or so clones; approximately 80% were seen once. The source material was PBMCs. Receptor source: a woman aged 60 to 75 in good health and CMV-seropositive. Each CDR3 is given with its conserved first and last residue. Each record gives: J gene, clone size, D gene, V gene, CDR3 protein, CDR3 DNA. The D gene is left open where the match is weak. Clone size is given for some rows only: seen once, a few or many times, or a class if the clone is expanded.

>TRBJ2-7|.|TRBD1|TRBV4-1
CASSHVHLGQPYEQYF
TGCGCCAGCAGCCATGTCCACTTGGGACAGCCCTACGAGCAGTACTTC
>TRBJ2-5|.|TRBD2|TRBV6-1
CASSGRILAGGQGETQYF
TGTGCCAGCAGTGGACGGATACTAGCGGGAGGGCAGGGAGAGACCCAGTACTTC
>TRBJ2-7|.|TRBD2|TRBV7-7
CASSFQTSGEQYF
TGTGCCAGCAGCTTCCAGACTAGCGGCGAGCAGTACTTC
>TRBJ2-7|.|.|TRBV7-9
CASSTISAYEQYF
TGTGCCAGCAGCACTATTAGCGCCTACGAGCAGTACTTC
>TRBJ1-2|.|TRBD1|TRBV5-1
CASSPRGTDDGYTF
TGCGCCAGCAGCCCAAGGGGGACAGATGACGGCTACACCTTC
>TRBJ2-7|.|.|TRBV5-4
CASSLVDEQYF
TGTGCCAGCAGCTTGGTCGACGAGCAGTACTTC
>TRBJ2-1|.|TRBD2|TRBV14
CASSQLTSGNEQFF
TGTGCCAGCAGCCAATTGACTAGCGGCAATGAGCAGTTCTTC
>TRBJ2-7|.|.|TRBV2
CASTRDFSYEQYF
TGTGCCAGCACCCGGGACTTCTCCTACGAGCAGTACTTC
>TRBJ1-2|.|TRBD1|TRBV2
CASPSDRESSINGYTF
TGTGCCAGCCCCTCAGACAGGGAATCATCGATAAATGGCTACACCTTC
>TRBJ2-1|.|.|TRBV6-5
CASSYTSRSRNEQFF
TGTGCCAGCAGTTACACTAGCCGGAGCCGCAATGAGCAGTTCTTC
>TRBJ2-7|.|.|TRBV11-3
CASSLGRGFEQYF
TGTGCCAGCAGCCTAGGTCGGGGGTTCGAGCAGTACTTC
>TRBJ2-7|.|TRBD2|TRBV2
CASSEALGLAGVKYEQYF
TGTGCCAGCAGTGAAGCGCTGGGGCTAGCGGGAGTGAAGTACGAGCAGTACTTC
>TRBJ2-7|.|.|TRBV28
CASSLPDKAYEQYF
TGTGCCAGCAGTTTACCTGACAAAGCCTACGAGCAGTACTTC
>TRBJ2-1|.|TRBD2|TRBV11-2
CASSTGLAEQFF
TGTGCCAGCAGCACCGGACTAGCGGAGCAGTTCTTC
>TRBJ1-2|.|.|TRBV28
CASRVEGRGYGYTF
TGTGCCAGCAGGGTAGAGGGTCGTGGCTATGGCTACACCTTC
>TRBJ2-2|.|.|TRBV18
CASSVGQTNTGELFF
TGTGCCAGCTCAGTAGGACAGACGAACACCGGGGAGCTGTTTTTT
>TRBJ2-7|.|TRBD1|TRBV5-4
CASSLGTGPYEQYF
TGTGCCAGCAGCTTAGGGACAGGGCCCTACGAGCAGTACTTC
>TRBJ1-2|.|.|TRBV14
CASSPPGDFYGYTF
TGTGCCAGCAGCCCGCCGGGGGACTTCTATGGCTACACCTTC
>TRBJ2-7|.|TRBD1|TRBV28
CASSTGGYEQYF
TGTGCCAGCAGTACAGGGGGCTACGAGCAGTACTTC
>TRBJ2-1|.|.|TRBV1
CTSSPSGSAHNEQFF
TGCACCAGCAGCCCTAGCGGGAGTGCCCACAATGAGCAGTTCTTC
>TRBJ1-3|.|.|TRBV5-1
CASREDGNTIYF
TGCGCCAGCAGAGAGGATGGAAACACCATATATTTT
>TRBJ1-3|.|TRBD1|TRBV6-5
CASAGTGGGNTIYF
TGTGCCAGCGCTGGGACAGGGGGCGGAAACACCATATATTTT
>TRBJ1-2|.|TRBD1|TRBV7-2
CASRPGQGAKGSYGYTF
TGTGCCAGCAGACCCGGACAGGGGGCGAAGGGGAGCTATGGCTACACCTTC
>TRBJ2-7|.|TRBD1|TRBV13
CASSIGQGTDEQYF
TGTGCCAGCAGCATCGGACAGGGCACCGACGAGCAGTACTTC
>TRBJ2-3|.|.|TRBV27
CASSSPLLDRLHTQYF
TGTGCCAGCAGTTCCCCCCTGTTGGATCGACTCCATACGCAGTATTTT
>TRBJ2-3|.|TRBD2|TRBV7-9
CASSRSGSPGDTQYF
TGTGCCAGCAGCCGAAGCGGGAGCCCGGGAGATACGCAGTATTTT
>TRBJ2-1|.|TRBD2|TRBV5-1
CASRARASGRGDEQFF
TGCGCCAGCCGAGCCCGGGCTAGCGGGAGAGGCGATGAGCAGTTCTTC
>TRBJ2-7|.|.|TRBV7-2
CASSLFNRDVEQYF
TGTGCCAGCAGCTTATTCAACAGGGATGTCGAGCAGTACTTC
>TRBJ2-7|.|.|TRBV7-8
CASSLQGSPYEQYF
TGTGCCAGCAGCTTACAGGGTAGTCCCTACGAGCAGTACTTC
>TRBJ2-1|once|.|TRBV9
CASSPQGSSYNEQFF
TGTGCCAGCAGCCCCCAGGGAAGCTCCTACAATGAGCAGTTCTTC
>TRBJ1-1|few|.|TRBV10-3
CAIRREVQNTEAFF
TGTGCCATCAGGAGGGAGGTCCAGAACACTGAAGCTTTCTTT
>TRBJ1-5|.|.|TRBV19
CASSPQGGVGQPQHF
TGTGCCAGTAGTCCCCAAGGGGGGGTCGGGCAGCCCCAGCATTTT
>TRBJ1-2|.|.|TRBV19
CASSITLTENYGYTF
TGTGCCAGTAGTATAACACTCACAGAGAACTATGGCTACACCTTC
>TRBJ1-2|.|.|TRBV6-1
CASSETTGQGIFGYTF
TGTGCCAGCAGTGAAACCACCGGGCAGGGAATTTTCGGCTACACCTTC
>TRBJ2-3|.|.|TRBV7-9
CSSSLTDTQYF
TGTTCCAGCAGCCTCACAGATACGCAGTATTTT
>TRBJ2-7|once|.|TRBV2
CASKEGAREQYF
TGTGCCAGCAAGGAGGGGGCGAGGGAGCAGTACTTC
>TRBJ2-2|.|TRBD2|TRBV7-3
CASSPSGRIMNTGELFF
TGTGCCAGCAGCCCTAGCGGGAGAATAATGAACACCGGGGAGCTGTTTTTT
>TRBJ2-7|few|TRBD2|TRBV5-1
CASSFTPSREGSPHEQYF
TGCGCCAGCAGCTTTACCCCGTCGCGGGAGGGCAGTCCCCACGAGCAGTACTTC
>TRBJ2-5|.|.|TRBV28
CASNSIWDIKGGETQYF
TGTGCCAGCAACAGCATTTGGGACATCAAAGGGGGAGAGACCCAGTACTTC
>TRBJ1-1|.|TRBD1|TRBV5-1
CASSSGQYTEAFF
TGCGCCAGCAGCTCGGGACAGTACACTGAAGCTTTCTTT
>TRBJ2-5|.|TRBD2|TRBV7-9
CSTLRPQREGGWETQYF
TGTTCCACCCTCAGACCCCAGCGGGAGGGAGGATGGGAGACCCAGTACTTC
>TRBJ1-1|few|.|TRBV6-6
CASSYSMDSDTEAFF
TGTGCCAGCAGTTATTCTATGGACTCGGACACTGAAGCTTTCTTT
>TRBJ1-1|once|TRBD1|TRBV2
CASTATGGGNTEAFF
TGTGCCAGCACGGCCACAGGGGGCGGGAACACTGAAGCTTTCTTT
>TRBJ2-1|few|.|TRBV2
CASRPIGLPDNNEQFF
TGTGCCAGCAGGCCAATTGGGCTACCCGATAACAATGAGCAGTTCTTC